Listed below are T cell receptor beta chains from one sample, sequenced in a study of cytomegalovirus exposure and HLA in healthy donors. Method: immunoSEQ multiplex PCR; TCRdb's copy keeps in-frame clones and lacks some. This table holds 100,000 to 150,000 clones, 80% to 90% found once. Sequencing used PBMCs. The source is a middle-aged woman in good health and CMV-seropositive. The CDR3 runs from the conserved cysteine through the conserved F or W. A D gene is named only where the DNA matches it firmly. Where a row states a size, it is once, few, many or the class of an expanded clone; other rows omit it.

CDR3 DNA	CDR3 protein	D gene	clone size	V gene	J gene
TGCGCCAGCAGCCAAGATTTAAGAGGCGCCTACAATGAGCAGTTCTTC	CASSQDLRGAYNEQFF	.	.	TRBV4-3	TRBJ2-1
TGCGCCAGCAGCCAAGGGGCGCTGCCTGGAAACACCATATATTTT	CASSQGALPGNTIYF	.	.	TRBV4-1	TRBJ1-3
TGTGCCAGCAGCCAAGATGCCAGTTACACCGGGGAGCTGTTTTTT	CASSQDASYTGELFF	.	once	TRBV4-2	TRBJ2-2
TGTGCCAGCAGCTTAGGTAGCCCCGGGGAGCTGTTTTTT	CASSLGSPGELFF	.	.	TRBV13	TRBJ2-2
TGCGCCAGCAGCTCAGGGGTTTGGCAAGAGACCCAGTACTTC	CASSSGVWQETQYF	.	.	TRBV4-1	TRBJ2-5
TGTGCCTGGAGTTACGTAGCGGGAGGCCTTCTCGCCCCCAATGAGCAGTTCTTC	CAWSYVAGGLLAPNEQFF	TRBD2	.	TRBV30	TRBJ2-1
TGTGCCAGCAGCCAAGACAGGGGCACAGATACGCAGTATTTT	CASSQDRGTDTQYF	TRBD1	.	TRBV16	TRBJ2-3
TGTGCCAGTGGGCCCTTTACAACTAATGAAAAACTGTTTTTT	CASGPFTTNEKLFF	.	.	TRBV28	TRBJ1-4
TGTGCCAGCAGCCCCCAGGGGAATACGCAGTATTTT	CASSPQGNTQYF	.	.	TRBV6-5	TRBJ2-3
TGTGCCAGCAGCCAAAGAGGGGGATATGGGTTGGGCTACACCTTC	CASSQRGGYGLGYTF	.	.	TRBV4-2	TRBJ1-2
TGCAGTGCTAGAGACAGGGTTGGGGCTTTCTTT	CSARDRVGAFF	.	once	TRBV20-1	TRBJ1-1
TGTGCCAGCAGTTTAGAACGAGGCGAGCAGTACTTC	CASSLERGEQYF	.	few	TRBV28	TRBJ2-7
TGTGCCAGCAGTTTAGGGACAGGGTACACTGAAGCTTTCTTT	CASSLGTGYTEAFF	TRBD1	once	TRBV27	TRBJ1-1
TGTGCCAGCAGCTTAGATCCCGGGGGAGGAACTGAAGCTTTCTTT	CASSLDPGGGTEAFF	.	.	TRBV11-2	TRBJ1-1
TGTGCCAGTACCGATCCGGAGTCCAAAAACATTCAGTACTTC	CASTDPESKNIQYF	.	.	TRBV19	TRBJ2-4
TGTGCCATCGCGCCGTCTAACTATGGCTACACCTTC	CAIAPSNYGYTF	.	.	TRBV10-3	TRBJ1-2
TGTGCCAGCAAGTTAAGGGGCACCGGGGAGCTGTTTTTT	CASKLRGTGELFF	.	few	TRBV6-1	TRBJ2-2
TGTGCCAGCAGCTTGGATAGGGGGATTCTTCTGTTCTTC	CASSLDRGILLFF	.	.	TRBV5-8	TRBJ2-1
TGTGCCAGCAGTGTAGACAGGGCGAAGACCCAGTACTTC	CASSVDRAKTQYF	TRBD1	.	TRBV28	TRBJ2-5
TGTGCCAGCAGCTTGCAGGGATCCTCCTACAATGAGCAGTTCTTC	CASSLQGSSYNEQFF	.	.	TRBV5-6	TRBJ2-1
TGCGCCAGCCGTGCACACAGGGAAGATTTCACCGGGGAGCTGTTTTTT	CASRAHREDFTGELFF	.	.	TRBV4-3	TRBJ2-2
TGTGCCAGCAGTGCCAGACAGGGTTACACTGAAGCTTTCTTT	CASSARQGYTEAFF	TRBD1	.	TRBV6-5	TRBJ1-1
TGTGCCAGCAGCCCCAATGCGGCTAGCGGCCTCTACGAGCAGTACTTC	CASSPNAASGLYEQYF	TRBD2	.	TRBV9	TRBJ2-7
TGTGCCTGGAGTGTAACCGCGCCGGCTAGCGAGCAGTACTTC	CAWSVTAPASEQYF	.	.	TRBV30	TRBJ2-7
TGCGCCAGCAGCCAAGAATGGGGCGGCGGGCCCCAGCATTTT	CASSQEWGGGPQHF	.	.	TRBV4-3	TRBJ1-5
TGTGCCAGCAGCCCAGGGGCTAGCGGGAGGGCATCCTACAATGAGCAGTTCTTC	CASSPGASGRASYNEQFF	TRBD2	.	TRBV4-2	TRBJ2-1
TGTGCCAGCAGTGAAAGTCGAGGCCCGAATCAGCCCCAGCATTTT	CASSESRGPNQPQHF	.	.	TRBV6-1	TRBJ1-5
TGTGCCAGCAACAGAAAGAACGAGCAGTACTTC	CASNRKNEQYF	.	.	TRBV2	TRBJ2-7
TGTGCCAGCAGCTTAGTGTCGGCGGGGGACTACAATGAGCAGTTCTTC	CASSLVSAGDYNEQFF	TRBD2	once	TRBV7-8	TRBJ2-1
TGTGCCAGCAGCCCGTCGTCCAGGGGGGCGAACACCGGGGAGCTGTTTTTT	CASSPSSRGANTGELFF	.	.	TRBV5-6	TRBJ2-2
TGTGCCAGCATAGGACAGGGGACTTTGAACACTGAAGCTTTCTTT	CASIGQGTLNTEAFF	.	once	TRBV21-1	TRBJ1-1
TGTGCCAGCAAATTTTTAGTACAGCCAGCCTACGAGCAGTACTTC	CASKFLVQPAYEQYF	.	.	TRBV28	TRBJ2-7
TGTGCCAGCAGTTCGCACCCCGGGGGAGAAGCTTTCTTT	CASSSHPGGEAFF	.	.	TRBV27	TRBJ1-1
TGCGCCAGCAGCCTTACAGGGCCGAACACTGAAGCTTTCTTT	CASSLTGPNTEAFF	.	.	TRBV5-1	TRBJ1-1
TGCAGCTTCCGACTAGGAGAGGCCGGGGAGCTGTTTTTT	CSFRLGEAGELFF	.	.	TRBV29-1	TRBJ2-2
TGTGCCAGCAGCTTAGAAAGGAGTCAGCCCCAGCATTTT	CASSLERSQPQHF	.	.	TRBV11-2	TRBJ1-5
TGTGCCACCAGCAGAGATAAGGGGGGGTACGAGCAGTACTTC	CATSRDKGGYEQYF	.	.	TRBV15	TRBJ2-7
TGTGCCAGCAGTTTCGACAGGGGTCTCTACGAGCAGTACTTC	CASSFDRGLYEQYF	TRBD1	.	TRBV28	TRBJ2-7
TGTGCCAGCAGCTTGCGACAGTTTAATGAAAAACTGTTTTTT	CASSLRQFNEKLFF	.	.	TRBV5-6	TRBJ1-4
TGTGCTAGTGGTAAACGGACAGGGGTGAACACTGAAGCTTTCTTT	CASGKRTGVNTEAFF	TRBD1	once	TRBV12-5	TRBJ1-1
TGTGCCAGCAGTGTTATCCCGGGACAGGGGTCTGGGGCCAACGTCCTGACTTTC	CASSVIPGQGSGANVLTF	TRBD1	.	TRBV27	TRBJ2-6
TGTGCCAGCAGCTTACGCCAGGGGGCTGGCACTGAAGCTTTCTTT	CASSLRQGAGTEAFF	TRBD1	.	TRBV7-8	TRBJ1-1
TGTGCCAGCAGCTTGGGCCGGGGTGTAGGACTAGCGGGACGCGAGCAGTACTTC	CASSLGRGVGLAGREQYF	TRBD2	.	TRBV5-4	TRBJ2-7
TGTGCCAGCAGTGAAGTGGGCAGGGGGCGGGAAAAACTGTTTTTT	CASSEVGRGREKLFF	TRBD1	.	TRBV6-1	TRBJ1-4
TGTGCCAGCAGTTTCCAACAGGGCAGTGAAAAACTGTTTTTT	CASSFQQGSEKLFF	.	.	TRBV27	TRBJ1-4
TGCGCCAGCAGCTTGGAACCTAGCGGGAGGTTGACCTACGAGCAGTACTTC	CASSLEPSGRLTYEQYF	TRBD2	.	TRBV5-1	TRBJ2-7
TGTGCCAGTAGTATACAGGGGAACACTGAAGCTTTCTTT	CASSIQGNTEAFF	.	.	TRBV19	TRBJ1-1
TGTGCCAGCAGTTTCCGGACTAGCCTCTACGAGCAGTACTTC	CASSFRTSLYEQYF	TRBD2	.	TRBV6-1	TRBJ2-7
TGCGCCAGCAGCTTTGGGACTAGCGGGAGGTTAACCTACAATGAGCAGTTCTTC	CASSFGTSGRLTYNEQFF	TRBD2	few	TRBV5-1	TRBJ2-1
TGTGCCAGGGAACCCAACGAGCGGGAGGGCCTGGGAGATACGCAGTATTTT	CAREPNEREGLGDTQYF	TRBD2	.	TRBV2	TRBJ2-3
TGCGCCAGCAGCGCAACCGGGACAGGGGGAACTGAAGCTTTCTTT	CASSATGTGGTEAFF	TRBD1	.	TRBV4-1	TRBJ1-1
TGTGCCAGCAGTGGCGGGAGGGTCTACGAGCAGTACTTC	CASSGGRVYEQYF	TRBD2	.	TRBV11-2	TRBJ2-7